These 4 T cell receptor beta chains came from one sample sequenced in a study of post-analysis software for immune sequencing data (dated by TCRdb to about 2015). On the study overall, not on this receptor specifically: Four to six TRBV segments, including TRBV5-6, TRBV5-1 and TRBV20-1, were significantly more frequent in patients than controls.

Libraries were constructed by PCR. The reads were generated on an Illumina HiSeq 2500. Unique molecular identifiers were incorporated into TCR beta cDNA libraries to reduce PCR and sequencing biases. The raw public data were reprocessed by TCRdb itself: fastp quality trimming at Q25, MiXCR clonotype calling, in-frame beta chains only. A single entry per CDR3 protein holds the most common genes and DNA from its merged rows. The sample records more than 500,000 distinct CDR3 sequences, around 31% of which are singletons. The ten largest clonotypes hold 6% of the sample. For these receptors, no antigen is known. The material sequenced was blood. The receptor set was obtained from a girl younger than 18 with multiple sclerosis.

In its sample, this clonotype was seen a few times. This chain links TRBV12-3 or TRBV12-4 with TRBJ1-1, with unresolved D. The CDR3 totals 14 residues. Trimming stripped 4 bases from V and 0 bases from J, with 9 bases between. The CDR3: CASSYDGVNTEAFF. CDR3 sequence (DNA): TGTGCCAGCAGTTACGACGGCGTGAACACTGAAGCTTTCTTT.

This clonotype was counted a few times. CDR3 sequence reads: CASSSILRETQYF. DNA of the CDR3: TGTGCCAGCAGTTCCATCCTTAGAGAGACCCAGTACTTC. The gene calls are TRBV12-3 or TRBV12-4 and TRBJ2-5; D remains unclear. The CDR3 loop spans 13 amino acids. Trimming stripped 4 bases from V and 4 bases from J, with 10 bases between.

The rearrangement uses TRBV7-2 and TRBJ2-4, with 10 nucleotides matching TRBD1. The CDR3 covers 14 residues. V shed 7 bases and J 8 bases; nucleotides not matched to a gene: 8. In germline, CDR1 is SGHTA, CDR2 FQGNSA. CDR3 coding DNA: TGTGCCAGCAACCAGGACAGGGGGATGGACATTCAGTACTTC. Translating gives CASNQDRGMDIQYF.

There are a few counts of this clonotype. The chain combines TRBV15 with TRBJ2-7; D might be TRBD1 or TRBD2, each matching 5 bases. Between the trimmed V and J ends, which lost 1 base and 1 base, there was a span of 11 bases. This CDR3 is built from 15 residues. Germline loops: CDR1 LNHNV, CDR2 YYDKDF (reference sequence). This CDR3 is CATSRGRDGSYEQYF. CDR3 DNA: TGTGCCACCAGCAGAGGTAGGGACGGGTCCTACGAGCAGTACTTC.